The T cell receptor (beta chain) described here comes from a study of blood T cell repertoires in COVID-19. The germline V gene encodes CDR1 MNHEY and CDR2 SVGAGI. The CDR3 has 14 residues. Trimming stripped 2 bases from V and 2 bases from J, with 10 bases between. The table came from immunoSEQ multiplex PCR; TCRdb's copy has only in-frame clones and leaves some out. The sample contains around 300,000 clones, 89% of which appear only once. The sequencing sample was made of PBMCs or T cells enriched from blood (not recorded which). V gene TRBV6-5 combines with J gene TRBJ2-7, with D unresolved. The source of this sequence is a woman aged 60-75 years who had recovered from COVID-19. The CDR3 reads CASSYHRYAYEQYF. As DNA, the CDR3 is TGTGCCAGCAGTTACCACCGGTACGCCTACGAGCAGTACTTC.